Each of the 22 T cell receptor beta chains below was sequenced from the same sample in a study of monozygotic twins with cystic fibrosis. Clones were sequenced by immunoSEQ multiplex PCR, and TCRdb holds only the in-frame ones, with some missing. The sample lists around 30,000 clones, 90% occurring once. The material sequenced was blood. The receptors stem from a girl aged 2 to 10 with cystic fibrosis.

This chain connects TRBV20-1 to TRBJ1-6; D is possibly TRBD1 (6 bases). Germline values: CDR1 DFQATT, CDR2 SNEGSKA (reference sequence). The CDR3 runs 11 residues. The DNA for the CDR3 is TGCAAGGTAGGGGGTGGTTCACCCCTCCACTTT. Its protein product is CKVGGGSPLHF.

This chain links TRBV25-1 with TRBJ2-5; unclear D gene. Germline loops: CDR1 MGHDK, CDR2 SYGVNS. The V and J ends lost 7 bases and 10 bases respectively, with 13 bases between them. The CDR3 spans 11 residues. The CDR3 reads CASTAFDNQYF. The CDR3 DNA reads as TGTGCCAGCACCGCCTTTGATAACCAGTACTTC.

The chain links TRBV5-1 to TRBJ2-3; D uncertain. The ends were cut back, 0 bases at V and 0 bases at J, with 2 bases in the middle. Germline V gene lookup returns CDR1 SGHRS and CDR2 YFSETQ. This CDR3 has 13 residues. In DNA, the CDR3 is TGCGCCAGCAGCTTGGGCAGCACAGATACGCAGTATTTT. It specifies CASSLGSTDTQYF.

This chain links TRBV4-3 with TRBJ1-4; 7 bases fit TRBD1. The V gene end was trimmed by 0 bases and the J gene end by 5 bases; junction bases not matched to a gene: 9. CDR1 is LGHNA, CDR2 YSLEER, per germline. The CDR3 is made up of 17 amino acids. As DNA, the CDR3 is TGCGCCAGCAGCCAAGATTCGGAGGGGGCCGCCAATGAAAAACTGTTTTTT. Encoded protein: CASSQDSEGAANEKLFF.

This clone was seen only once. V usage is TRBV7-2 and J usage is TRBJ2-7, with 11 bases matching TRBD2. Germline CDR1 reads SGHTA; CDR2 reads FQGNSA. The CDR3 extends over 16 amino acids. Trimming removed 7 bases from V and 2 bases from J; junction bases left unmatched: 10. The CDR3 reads CASKASGGLAAYEQYF. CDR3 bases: TGTGCCAGCAAGGCTAGCGGGGGGCTCGCCGCCTACGAGCAGTACTTC.

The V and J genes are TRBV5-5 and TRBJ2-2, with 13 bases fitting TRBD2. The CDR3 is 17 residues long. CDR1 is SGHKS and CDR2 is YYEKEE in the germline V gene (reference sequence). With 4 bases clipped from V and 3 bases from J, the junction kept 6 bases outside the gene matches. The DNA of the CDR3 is TGTGCCAGCAGCGCAAAACTAGCGGGGGGGCACACCGGGGAGCTGTTTTTT. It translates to CASSAKLAGGHTGELFF.

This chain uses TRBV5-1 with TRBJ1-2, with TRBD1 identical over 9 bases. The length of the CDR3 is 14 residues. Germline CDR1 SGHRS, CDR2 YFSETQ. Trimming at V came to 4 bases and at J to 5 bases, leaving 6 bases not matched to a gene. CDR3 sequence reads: CASSGTGTGYGYTF. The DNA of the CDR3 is TGCGCCAGCAGCGGAACCGGGACAGGGTATGGCTACACCTTC.

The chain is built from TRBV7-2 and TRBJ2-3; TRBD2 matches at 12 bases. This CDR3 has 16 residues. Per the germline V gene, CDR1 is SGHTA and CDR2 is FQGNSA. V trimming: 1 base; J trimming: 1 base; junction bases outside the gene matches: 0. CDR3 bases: TGTGCCAGCAGCTTAGGACTAGCGGGGGGCACAGATACGCAGTATTTT. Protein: CASSLGLAGGTDTQYF.

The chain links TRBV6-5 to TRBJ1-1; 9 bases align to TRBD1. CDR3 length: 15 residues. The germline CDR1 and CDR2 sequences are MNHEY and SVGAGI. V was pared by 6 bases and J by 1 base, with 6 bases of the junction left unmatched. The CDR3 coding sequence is TGTGCCAGCAGAAAGGGGACAGGGAAGAACACTGAAGCTTTCTTT. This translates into CASRKGTGKNTEAFF.

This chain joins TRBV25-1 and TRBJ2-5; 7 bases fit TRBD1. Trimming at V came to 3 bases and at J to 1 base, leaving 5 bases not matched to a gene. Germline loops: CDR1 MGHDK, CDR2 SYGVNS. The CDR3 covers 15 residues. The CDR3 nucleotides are TGTGCCAGCAGTGAGGGGGACAGTAGCCAAGAGACCCAGTACTTC. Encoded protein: CASSEGDSSQETQYF.

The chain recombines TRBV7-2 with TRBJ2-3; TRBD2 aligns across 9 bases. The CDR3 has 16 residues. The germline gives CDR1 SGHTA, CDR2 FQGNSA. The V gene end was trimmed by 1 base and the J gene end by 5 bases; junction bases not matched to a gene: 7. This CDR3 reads CASSLGARGGQDTQYF. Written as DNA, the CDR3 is TGTGCCAGCAGCTTAGGGGCGCGGGGGGGCCAAGATACGCAGTATTTT. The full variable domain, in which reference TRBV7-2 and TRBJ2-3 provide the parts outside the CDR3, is GAGVSQSPSNKVTEKGKDVELRCDPISGHTALYWYRQSLGQGLEFLIYFQGNSAPDKSGLPSDRFSAERTGGSVSTLTIQRTQQEDSAVYLCASSLGARGGQDTQYFGPGTRLTVL.

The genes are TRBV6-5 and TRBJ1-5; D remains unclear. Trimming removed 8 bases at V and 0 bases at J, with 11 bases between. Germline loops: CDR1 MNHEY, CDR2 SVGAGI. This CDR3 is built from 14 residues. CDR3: CASGVNLSNQPQHF. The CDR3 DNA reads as TGTGCCAGCGGGGTGAACCTTAGCAATCAGCCCCAGCATTTT.

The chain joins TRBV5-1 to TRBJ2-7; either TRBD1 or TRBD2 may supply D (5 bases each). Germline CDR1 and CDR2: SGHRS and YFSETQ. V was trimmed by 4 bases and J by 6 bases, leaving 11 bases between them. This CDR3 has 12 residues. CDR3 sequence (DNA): TGCGCCAGCAGCCGGTGGGGGACCGAGCAGTACTTC. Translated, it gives CASSRWGTEQYF. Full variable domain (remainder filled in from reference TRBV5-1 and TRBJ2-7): KAGVTQTPRYLIKTRGQQVTLSCSPISGHRSVSWYQQTPGQGLQFLFEYFSETQRNKGNFPGRFSGRQFSNSRSEMNVSTLELGDSALYLCASSRWGTEQYFGPGTRLTVT.

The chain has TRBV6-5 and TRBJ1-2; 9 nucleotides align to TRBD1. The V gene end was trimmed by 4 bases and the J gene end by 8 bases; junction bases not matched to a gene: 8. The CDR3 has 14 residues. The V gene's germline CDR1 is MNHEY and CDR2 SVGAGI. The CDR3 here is CASSSPGQGRGYTF. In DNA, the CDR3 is TGTGCCAGCAGTTCCCCGGGACAGGGACGCGGCTACACCTTC.

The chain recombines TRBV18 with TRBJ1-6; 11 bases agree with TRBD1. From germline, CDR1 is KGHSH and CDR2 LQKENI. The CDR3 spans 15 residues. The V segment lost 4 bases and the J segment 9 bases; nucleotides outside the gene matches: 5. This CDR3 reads CASSQGQGAPSPLHF. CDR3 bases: TGTGCCAGCTCACAAGGACAGGGGGCGCCTTCACCCCTCCACTTT.

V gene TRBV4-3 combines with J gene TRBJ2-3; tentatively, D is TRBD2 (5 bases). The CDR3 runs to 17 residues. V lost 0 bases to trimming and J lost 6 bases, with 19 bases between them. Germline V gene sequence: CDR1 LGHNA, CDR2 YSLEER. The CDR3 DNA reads TGCGCCAGCAGCCAAGATCGGGAAGGGTGGGATGGGGATACGCAGTATTTT. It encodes CASSQDREGWDGDTQYF.

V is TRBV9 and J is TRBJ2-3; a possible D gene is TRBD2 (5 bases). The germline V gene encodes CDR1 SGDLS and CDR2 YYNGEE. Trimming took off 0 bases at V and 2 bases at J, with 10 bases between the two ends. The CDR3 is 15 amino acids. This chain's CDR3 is CASSVGWTSTDTQYF. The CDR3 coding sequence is TGTGCCAGCAGCGTAGGTTGGACTTCCACAGATACGCAGTATTTT.

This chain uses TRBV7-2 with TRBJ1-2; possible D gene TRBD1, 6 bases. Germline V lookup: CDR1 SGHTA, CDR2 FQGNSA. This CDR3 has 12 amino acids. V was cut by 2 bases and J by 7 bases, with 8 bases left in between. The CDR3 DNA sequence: TGTGCCAGCAGCTTACCGGACAGTGGCTACACCTTC. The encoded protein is CASSLPDSGYTF.

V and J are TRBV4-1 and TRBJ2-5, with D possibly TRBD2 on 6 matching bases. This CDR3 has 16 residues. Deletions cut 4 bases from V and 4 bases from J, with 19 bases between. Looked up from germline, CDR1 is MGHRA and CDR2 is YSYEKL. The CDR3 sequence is CASSRGALVRPETQYF. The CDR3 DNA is TGCGCCAGCAGCCGCGGGGCACTAGTTCGCCCAGAGACCCAGTACTTC.

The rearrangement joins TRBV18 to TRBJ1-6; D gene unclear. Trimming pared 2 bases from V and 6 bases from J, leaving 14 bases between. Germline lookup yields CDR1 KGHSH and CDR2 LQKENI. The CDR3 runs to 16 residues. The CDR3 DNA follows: TGTGCCAGCTCACCAAACATGGTACTTTTTAATTCACCCCTCCACTTT. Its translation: CASSPNMVLFNSPLHF.

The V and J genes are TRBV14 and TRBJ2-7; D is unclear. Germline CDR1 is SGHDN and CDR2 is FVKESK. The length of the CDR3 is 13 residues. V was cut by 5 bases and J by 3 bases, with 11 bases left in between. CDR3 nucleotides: TGTGCCAGCAGCGGACGACCGTACTACGAGCAGTACTTC. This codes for CASSGRPYYEQYF. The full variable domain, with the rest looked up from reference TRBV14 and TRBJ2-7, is EAGVTQFPSHSVIEKGQTVTLRCDPISGHDNLYWYRRVMGKEIKFLLHFVKESKQDESGMPNNRFLAERTGGTYSTLKVQPAELEDSGVYFCASSGRPYYEQYFGPGTRLTVT.

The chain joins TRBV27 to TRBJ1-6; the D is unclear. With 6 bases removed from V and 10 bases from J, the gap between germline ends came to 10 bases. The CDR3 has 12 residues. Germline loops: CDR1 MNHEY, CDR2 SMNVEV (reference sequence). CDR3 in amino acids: CASRETQSPLHF. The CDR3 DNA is TGTGCCAGCAGGGAGACTCAGTCACCCCTCCACTTT.